Shown below are 28 T cell receptor beta chains from a single sample sequenced in a study of blood T cells in healthy people across ages. Together with a sample-barcoded 5' primer, a J-beta primer mix was included in a second PCR lasting about 6 to 11 cycles. TCRdb called the 5' RACE reads again in MiXCR, with one record for every CDR3 protein. The sample yields 730,000 or so distinct CDR3 sequences, roughly 41% seen once. The sample taken for sequencing was blood. These receptors all stem from a woman in her fifties or sixties in good health.

CDR3 in amino acids: CATSDLARDWCYTF. CDR3 nucleotides: TGTGCCACCAGTGATTTAGCCAGGGACTGGTGCTACACCTTC. V usage is TRBV24-1 and J usage is TRBJ1-2, with D possibly matching TRBD1 (5 bases). Germline V CDR1 and CDR2: KGHDR, SFDVKD. The germline V and J ends were trimmed by 1 base and 9 bases, with 14 bases remaining between them. This CDR3 comprises 14 residues.

This clonotype was seen a few times. V usage is TRBV18 and J usage is TRBJ1-2, with TRBD1 identical over 7 bases. Germline values: CDR1 KGHSH, CDR2 LQKENI. CDR3 length: 13 amino acids. With V trimmed by 4 bases and J by 7 bases, 6 bases remained unmatched. The CDR3 nucleotides are TGTGCCAGCTCACTTGGACAGGATTCTGGCTACACCTTC. Translated: CASSLGQDSGYTF.

The J gene is TRBJ2-1, the V gene TRBV20-1; the D gene is possibly TRBD1 (6 bases). CDR1 DFQATT and CDR2 SNEGSKA come from the germline V gene (reference sequence). Trimming took 3 bases from V and 3 from J, leaving 15 bases between them. The CDR3 has 15 residues. The CDR3 DNA follows: TGCAGTGCTAGGTCGACAGGATCCCTCTACAATGAGCAGTTCTTC. Its protein product is CSARSTGSLYNEQFF.

The V call is TRBV6-1, the J call TRBJ2-3; possibly TRBD2 for D (5 bases). Between the trimmed V and J ends, which lost 8 bases and 2 bases, there was a span of 14 bases. The CDR3 spans 14 residues. The germline CDR1 and CDR2 sequences are MNHNS and SASEGT. The CDR3 is CASGAETNTDTQYF. The CDR3 coding sequence is TGTGCCAGCGGCGCAGAGACTAACACAGATACGCAGTATTTT.

The V gene is TRBV5-6, the J gene TRBJ2-1, with D possibly being TRBD1 (5 bases). V was pared by 3 bases and J by 10 bases, with 14 bases between. The CDR3 is 13 residues long. The germline V gene has CDR1 SGHDT and CDR2 YYEEEE. The CDR3 DNA is TGTGCCAGCAGCTGGGCGGACATCTACGAGCAGTTCTTC. The encoded protein is CASSWADIYEQFF.

This clonotype has at least ten counts. The V gene is TRBV27, the J gene TRBJ2-5; TRBD2 matches 8 bases. V lost 2 bases, J lost 7 bases, and 12 bases stayed unmatched. This CDR3 has 16 residues. Germline CDR1 reads MNHEY; CDR2 reads SMNVEV (reference sequence). Written as DNA, the CDR3 is TGTGCCAGCAGTTTAGTCACGGGAGGGCCTTTAGGGACCCAGTACTTC. Amino acids: CASSLVTGGPLGTQYF.

This clonotype was counted a few times. This chain connects TRBV4-2 to TRBJ2-3, with 14 nucleotides matching TRBD2. The CDR3 is 18 amino acids. Germline assignment: CDR1 LGHNA and CDR2 YNFKEQ. V lost 7 bases, J lost 1 base, and 10 bases stayed unmatched. DNA for the CDR3: TGTGCCAGCAATACAGGTGGACTAGCGGGAGGCGGCACAGATACGCAGTATTTT. It codes for CASNTGGLAGGGTDTQYF.

The rearrangement joins TRBV10-3 to TRBJ1-5, with TRBD1 as a possible D gene (5 bases). The V end was cut by 5 bases, the J end by 5 bases, with 7 bases between. Germline lookup yields CDR1 ENHRY and CDR2 SYGVKD. The CDR3 totals 12 residues. The CDR3: CAISPTDQPQHF. CDR3 nucleotides: TGTGCCATCAGTCCGACAGATCAGCCCCAGCATTTT.

The V call is TRBV11-2, the J call TRBJ1-2; no definite D call. Trimming stripped 2 bases from V and 8 bases from J, with 18 bases between. Per germline, CDR1 SGHAT and CDR2 FQNNGV. The CDR3 is 15 residues long. The CDR3 reads CASSLKGNPSRGYTF. DNA of the CDR3: TGTGCCAGCAGCTTAAAGGGCAACCCCTCGAGGGGCTACACCTTC.

The chain joins TRBV12-3 or TRBV12-4 to TRBJ2-5, with TRBD1 as a possible D gene (5 bases). Between the trimmed V and J ends, which lost 6 bases and 4 bases, there was a span of 9 bases. The CDR3 consists of 12 residues. The DNA for the CDR3 is TGTGCCAGCAGCCGACAGTTAGAGACCCAGTACTTC. This codes for CASSRQLETQYF.

The V and J genes are TRBV12-3 or TRBV12-4 and TRBJ2-1; 8 bases align to TRBD2. Trimming removed 6 bases from V and 10 bases from J; junction bases left unmatched: 23. CDR3 length: 18 residues. CDR3 amino acids: CASSRQTEVAGPRGEQFF. CDR3 in DNA: TGTGCCAGCAGCCGACAAACGGAGGTAGCGGGGCCTCGGGGGGAGCAGTTCTTC.

This clonotype was seen more than once but under ten times. The V and J genes are TRBV5-6 and TRBJ2-7; maybe TRBD1 (5 bases). CDR3 length: 17 residues. Trimming left V 3 bases short and J 5 bases short, with 24 bases between. CDR1 SGHDT and CDR2 YYEEEE come from the germline V gene. The CDR3 sequence is CASSSITGFKVLDEQYF. CDR3 coding DNA: TGTGCCAGCAGCTCAATCACAGGTTTTAAGGTATTGGACGAGCAGTACTTC.

This clonotype appeared a few times. The chain carries TRBV28 and TRBJ2-3, with 12 positions matching TRBD2. The V gene's germline CDR1 is MDHEN and CDR2 SYDVKM. This CDR3 spans 15 amino acids. V shed 8 bases and J 3 bases; nucleotides not matched to a gene: 6. This CDR3 reads CASLTSGSLTDTQYF. Written as DNA, the CDR3 is TGTGCCAGCTTGACTAGCGGGAGTCTTACAGATACGCAGTATTTT.

V usage is TRBV3-1 and J usage is TRBJ2-1, with D hard to call. The V and J ends lost 8 bases and 0 bases respectively, with 14 bases between them. The CDR3 is 15 residues long. CDR1 and CDR2 from the germline V gene are LGHDT and YNNKEL (reference sequence). CDR3 coding DNA: TGTGCCAGCCGAGTGGAAGGAACCTCCTACAATGAGCAGTTCTTC. Translated, it gives CASRVEGTSYNEQFF.

CDR3 coding DNA: TGTGCCAGCAGTTACTCGATTCCAAGCGGGGGACCCCAGGACATTCAGTACTTC. Translating it yields CASSYSIPSGGPQDIQYF. The chain has TRBV6-5 and TRBJ2-4, with 8 nucleotides matching TRBD2. V dropped 0 bases and J dropped 8; count of bases not matched to a gene: 15. There are 18 residues in the CDR3. Germline V gene data show CDR1 as MNHEY and CDR2 as SVGAGI.

The rearrangement links TRBV7-9 to TRBJ2-5; 9 nucleotides line up with TRBD1. Germline assignment: CDR1 SEHNR and CDR2 FQNEAQ (reference sequence). This CDR3 is 15 amino acids long. Trimming removed 5 bases from V and 2 bases from J; junction bases left unmatched: 6. The CDR3 sequence: CASSPGTGRQETQYF. As DNA, the CDR3 is TGTGCCAGCAGCCCAGGGACAGGGCGTCAAGAGACCCAGTACTTC.

This chain links TRBV9 with TRBJ2-1; 7 bases match TRBD2. CDR3 length: 17 residues. Germline values: CDR1 SGDLS, CDR2 YYNGEE. The junction had 10 bases not matched to a gene; V was cut back by 0 bases and J by 4 bases. The CDR3: CASSVEVGREIYNEQFF. The CDR3 coding sequence is TGTGCCAGCAGCGTAGAGGTGGGGAGGGAGATATACAATGAGCAGTTCTTC.

This clonotype was observed a handful of times. The gene calls are TRBV20-1 and TRBJ1-5; maybe TRBD1 (5 bases). The CDR3 runs 13 residues. V gave up 6 bases and J gave up 6 bases, with 15 bases separating them. CDR1 and CDR2 (germline): DFQATT, SNEGSKA (reference sequence). The CDR3 sequence: CSAEERGSQPQHF. CDR3 sequence (DNA): TGCAGTGCCGAGGAAAGGGGTTCTCAGCCCCAGCATTTT.

This clonotype has at least ten counts. The J gene is TRBJ2-5, the V gene TRBV5-1; D is ambiguous. Germline CDR1 SGHRS, CDR2 YFSETQ. V lost 0 bases and J lost 4, with 7 bases in between. The CDR3 has 13 amino acids. CDR3 residues: CASSLVARETQYF. The CDR3 DNA is TGCGCCAGCAGCTTGGTGGCCAGAGAGACCCAGTACTTC.

This sequence joins TRBV20-1 and TRBJ2-1; 9 bases match TRBD2. The CDR3 length is 14 residues. Germline values: CDR1 DFQATT, CDR2 SNEGSKA (reference sequence). The V gene end was trimmed by 1 base and the J gene end by 10 bases; junction bases not matched to a gene: 8. CDR3 sequence: CSARVVAGDYEQFF. DNA for the CDR3: TGCAGTGCTAGAGTGGTAGCGGGAGACTACGAGCAGTTCTTC.

The chain carries TRBV3-1 and TRBJ1-1; 8 positions agree with TRBD1. V lost 5 bases and J lost 4; bases outside the gene matches: 6. This CDR3 is 14 amino acids long. Germline values: CDR1 LGHDT, CDR2 YNNKEL (reference sequence). The DNA for the CDR3 is TGTGCCAGCAGCTCACAGGGGGAAGGCACTGAAGCTTTCTTT. Translation: CASSSQGEGTEAFF.

The CDR3 nucleotides are TGTGCCAGCATGGGGGGGCGGGGGTTGACAGATACGCAGTATTTT. This gives the protein CASMGGRGLTDTQYF. V is TRBV6-6 and J is TRBJ2-3; weak D call: TRBD2 (7 bases). The V gene lost 7 bases and the J gene lost 3 bases, with 17 bases spanning the gap. The CDR3 loop spans 15 amino acids. Germline loops: CDR1 MNHNY, CDR2 SVGAGI (reference sequence).

J is TRBJ2-7 and V is TRBV3-1; tentative D call: TRBD2 (5 bases). Trimming took 3 bases from V and 7 from J, leaving 16 bases between them. Germline V gene data show CDR1 as LGHDT and CDR2 as YNNKEL (reference sequence). CDR3 size: 14 residues. The CDR3, as DNA: TGTGCCAGCAGCCAGAGAGGAACCCCGGGGGAGCAGTACTTC. Its translation is CASSQRGTPGEQYF.

The V call is TRBV29-1, the J call TRBJ2-5, with D possibly matching TRBD2 (6 bases). The ends were cut back, 6 bases at V and 2 bases at J, with 10 bases in the middle. Germline loops: CDR1 SQVTM, CDR2 ANQGSEA. CDR3 length: 12 residues. The CDR3 coding sequence is TGCAGCGTGTTCGGGGGTCAAGAGACCCAGTACTTC. Translation: CSVFGGQETQYF.

The rearrangement joins TRBV6-1 to TRBJ2-7; D uncertain. Germline V gene data show CDR1 as MNHNS and CDR2 as SASEGT. The CDR3 is 10 amino acids. The V end was cut by 7 bases, the J end by 4 bases, with 5 bases between. The CDR3 protein is CASNSYEQYF. The CDR3 coding sequence is TGTGCCAGCAACAGTTACGAGCAGTACTTC.

The V call is TRBV28, the J call TRBJ2-7; D is unclear. V lost 7 bases, J lost 4 bases, and 11 bases lay in between. Germline V CDR1 and CDR2: MDHEN, SYDVKM. The CDR3 spans 12 residues. The CDR3 bases are TGTGCCAGCACCCCCGATCGATACGAGCAGTACTTC. Translated: CASTPDRYEQYF.

The gene calls are TRBV25-1 and TRBJ2-1, with a possible D match to TRBD1 (5 bases). V lost 1 base and J lost 8, with 21 bases in between. The length of the CDR3 is 17 residues. Looked up from germline, CDR1 is MGHDK and CDR2 is SYGVNS. The CDR3 sequence is CASSEWGDPDPGYEQFF. CDR3 nucleotide sequence: TGTGCCAGCAGTGAATGGGGCGACCCTGACCCCGGGTATGAGCAGTTCTTC.

This sequence joins TRBV28 and TRBJ1-2, with TRBD1 as a possible D gene (6 bases). V was pared by 6 bases and J by 4 bases, with 12 bases between. In germline, CDR1 is MDHEN, CDR2 SYDVKM. This CDR3 spans 13 amino acids. The CDR3 DNA sequence: TGTGCCAGCAGGGGTCAGGGGTTCTATGGCTACACCTTC. Its translation is CASRGQGFYGYTF.